What follows are 14 T cell receptor beta chains derived from one specimen sequenced in a study of blood T cell repertoires in COVID-19 (dated by TCRdb to 2018 to 2020). The library was made by the immunoSEQ multiplex PCR assay. Drawn from immuneACCESS, this table holds only the in-frame rearrangements with V and J called that TCRdb kept. Clones are partly lost; checked studies trace under half to an unresolved V gene and leave the rest unexplained. The sample data list nearly 250,000 clones, and 80% to 90% of these were observed just once. About 0.95% of the sample comes from the top ten. The material sequenced was PBMCs or T cells enriched from blood (not recorded which). These receptors were obtained from a man aged 50 or older who had been exposed to COVID-19.

A few counts support this clone. The chain links TRBV5-1 to TRBJ1-4; 7 nucleotides match TRBD1. This CDR3 spans 16 amino acids. Per germline, CDR1 SGHRS and CDR2 YFSETQ. J lost 2 bases, V lost 5 bases, and 9 bases had no gene match. DNA of the CDR3: TGCGCCAGCAGACGTGCATACAGGGGCACTAATGAAAAACTGTTTTTT. Protein product: CASRRAYRGTNEKLFF.

The genes are TRBV6-5 and TRBJ1-2, with D unclear. This CDR3 is built from 13 residues. V lost 6 bases and J lost 8, with 16 bases in between. Germline CDR1 is MNHEY and CDR2 is SVGAGI. The CDR3: CASRLAGDRGYTF. The CDR3 DNA is TGTGCCAGCAGGTTGGCAGGCGATAGAGGCTACACCTTC.

The rearrangement links TRBV28 to TRBJ1-2; possible D gene TRBD1, 6 bases. Trimming shortened V by 1 base and J by 6 bases, and 15 bases separated the two germline ends. The germline V gene encodes CDR1 MDHEN and CDR2 SYDVKM. This CDR3 contains 15 residues. The CDR3 loop reads CASSLLQGGSHGYTF. CDR3 DNA: TGTGCCAGCAGTTTATTACAAGGGGGTTCCCATGGCTACACCTTC.

J is TRBJ1-2 and V is TRBV3-1 (or the pseudogene TRBV3-2); the D gene is possibly TRBD1 (6 bases). The CDR3 spans 13 residues. Germline CDR1 is LGHDT and CDR2 is YNNKEL (reference sequence). Between the trimmed V and J ends, which lost 1 base and 8 bases, there was a span of 11 bases. CDR3 coding DNA: TGTGCCAGCAGCCAAGGCCGGGGGGGCGGCTACACCTTC. Translation gives CASSQGRGGGYTF.

The CDR3 DNA sequence: TGCAGCCCCACTGATAACACTGAAGCTTTCTTT. Translation: CSPTDNTEAFF. The chain uses TRBV29-1 and TRBJ1-1; D not resolved. Deletions cut 8 bases from V and 2 bases from J, with 9 bases between. This CDR3 region has 11 residues. Per the germline V gene, CDR1 is SQVTM and CDR2 is ANQGSEA.

This clone occurred once. The V and J genes are TRBV28 and TRBJ2-2; the D is unclear. Looked up from germline, CDR1 is MDHEN and CDR2 is SYDVKM. This CDR3 spans 13 amino acids. V was pared by 2 bases and J by 6 bases, with 7 bases between. The CDR3 DNA sequence: TGTGCCAGCAGTTTAGCGGTTGCCGGGGAGCTGTTTTTT. It specifies CASSLAVAGELFF. The full variable domain, in which reference TRBV28 and TRBJ2-2 provide the parts outside the CDR3, is DVKVTQSSRYLVKRTGEKVFLECVQDMDHENMFWYRQDPGLGLRLIYFSYDVKMKEKGDIPEGYSVSREKKERFSLILESASTNQTSMYLCASSLAVAGELFFGEGSRLTVL.

This rearrangement joins TRBV4-1 to TRBJ2-7; D is possibly TRBD1 (6 bases). CDR1 MGHRA and CDR2 YSYEKL come from the germline V gene. There are 14 residues in the CDR3. Trimming removed 4 bases at V and 2 bases at J, with 12 bases between. CDR3 sequence (DNA): TGCGCCAGCAGCCGGACAGTCCGCGCCTACGAGCAGTACTTC. Protein product: CASSRTVRAYEQYF.

The chain is built from TRBV10-3 and TRBJ1-2, with D unresolved. Trimming took off 4 bases at V and 6 bases at J, with 9 bases between the two ends. CDR1 and CDR2 from the germline V gene are ENHRY and SYGVKD. The CDR3 totals 12 residues. CDR3 region: CAISVGVHGYTF. The CDR3 DNA reads as TGTGCCATCAGTGTCGGAGTCCATGGCTACACCTTC.

The chain is built from TRBV7-9 and TRBJ1-1; 8 bases map to TRBD1. With 4 bases clipped from V and 1 base from J, the junction kept 8 bases outside the gene matches. Germline CDR1 is SEHNR and CDR2 is FQNEAQ (reference sequence). The CDR3 consists of 16 residues. This chain's CDR3 is CASSSPWDRPNTEAFF. DNA for the CDR3: TGTGCCAGCAGCTCGCCTTGGGACAGGCCGAACACTGAAGCTTTCTTT.

This rearrangement joins TRBV28 to TRBJ1-4, with TRBD1 matching over 9 bases. Germline assignment: CDR1 MDHEN and CDR2 SYDVKM. This CDR3 contains 14 residues. V was clipped by 6 bases and J by 8 bases; unmatched bases: 7. CDR3 sequence: CASRRGTGLEKLFF. CDR3 DNA: TGTGCCAGCAGAAGGGGGACAGGGCTCGAAAAACTGTTTTTT.

The genes are TRBV5-1 and TRBJ1-5, with 7 positions matching TRBD1. J was trimmed by 2 bases and V by 4 bases; bases with no gene match: 6. Germline V CDR1 and CDR2: SGHRS, YFSETQ. The CDR3 runs 15 residues. This chain's CDR3 is CASSATGVGNQPQHF. The CDR3 nucleotides are TGCGCCAGCAGCGCCACAGGGGTTGGCAATCAGCCCCAGCATTTT.

This clone was seen just once. The rearrangement links TRBV5-6 to TRBJ2-1; the match to TRBD2 covers 10 bases. The CDR3 is 17 amino acids. CDR1 is SGHDT and CDR2 is YYEEEE in the germline V gene. V trimming: 0 bases; J trimming: 0 bases; junction bases outside the gene matches: 3. The CDR3 bases are TGTGCCAGCAGCTTGGGGGCTAGCGGGAGCTCCTACAATGAGCAGTTCTTC. Protein: CASSLGASGSSYNEQFF.

The chain has TRBV5-1 and TRBJ2-1; 7 bases are a match to TRBD1. CDR3 length: 17 residues. CDR1 is SGHRS and CDR2 is YFSETQ in the germline V gene. Trimming took 1 base from V and 4 from J; bases not matched to a gene: 11. The CDR3 nucleotides are TGCGCCAGCAGCTTGTTCGGGCTCCCAGGGGGTTACAATGAGCAGTTCTTC. Its protein product is CASSLFGLPGGYNEQFF.

V gene TRBV5-1 combines with J gene TRBJ1-2, with 9 positions matching TRBD1. Germline V lookup: CDR1 SGHRS, CDR2 YFSETQ. The CDR3 consists of 14 residues. With 0 bases clipped from V and 7 bases from J, the junction kept 4 bases outside the gene matches. In DNA, the CDR3 is TGCGCCAGCAGCTTGGTTGGGACAGGGTCTGGCTACACCTTC. Translating gives CASSLVGTGSGYTF.